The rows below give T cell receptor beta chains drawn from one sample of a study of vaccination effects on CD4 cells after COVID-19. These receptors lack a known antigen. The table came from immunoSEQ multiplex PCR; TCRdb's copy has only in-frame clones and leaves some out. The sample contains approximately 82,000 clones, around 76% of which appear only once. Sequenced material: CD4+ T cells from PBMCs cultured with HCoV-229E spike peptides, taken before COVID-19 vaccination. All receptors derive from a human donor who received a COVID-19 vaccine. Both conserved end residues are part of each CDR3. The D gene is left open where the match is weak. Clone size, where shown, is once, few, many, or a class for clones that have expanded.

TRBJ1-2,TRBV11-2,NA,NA,TGTGCCAGCAGCCAAGCTATCAACTATGGCTACACCTTC,CASSQAINYGYTF
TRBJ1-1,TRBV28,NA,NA,TGTGCCAGCAGTTTGTCCAGACCGAACACTGAAGCTTTCTTT,CASSLSRPNTEAFF
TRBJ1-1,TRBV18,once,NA,TGTGCCAGCTCTTCAAATTGGAACACTGAAGCTTTCTTT,CASSSNWNTEAFF
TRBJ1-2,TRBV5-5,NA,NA,TGTGCCAGCAGCTTGCAATTTTCCAGGGACTATGGCTACACCTTC,CASSLQFSRDYGYTF
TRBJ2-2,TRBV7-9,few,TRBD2,TGTGCCAGCCTCCAGGGACTAGCGGCGGTGACCGGGGAGCTGTTTTTT,CASLQGLAAVTGELFF
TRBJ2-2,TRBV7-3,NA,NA,TGTGCCAGCAGCTTACCTAACACCGGGGAGCTGTTTTTT,CASSLPNTGELFF
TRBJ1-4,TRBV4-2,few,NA,TGTGCCAGCAGCCCCCTGAGCGGGGGGAATGAAAAACTGTTTTTT,CASSPLSGGNEKLFF
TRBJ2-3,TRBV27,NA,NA,TGTGCCAGCAGTTTATCGGCAGGGGGCACAGATACGCAGTATTTT,CASSLSAGGTDTQYF
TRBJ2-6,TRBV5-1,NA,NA,TGCGCCAGCAACGACGGAGCCTCTGGGGCCAACGTCCTGACTTTC,CASNDGASGANVLTF
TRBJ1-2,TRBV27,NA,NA,TGTGCCAGCAGGAGCACATATGAGGGCTACACCTTC,CASRSTYEGYTF
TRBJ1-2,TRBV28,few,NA,TGTGCCAGCAGGGAAGGGTGGGGGGTGATCTATGGCTACACCTTC,CASREGWGVIYGYTF
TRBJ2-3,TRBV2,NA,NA,TGTGCCAGCATTCTGATGGGGAGCACAGATACGCAGTATTTT,CASILMGSTDTQYF
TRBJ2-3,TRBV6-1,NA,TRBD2,TGTGCCAGCAGTGATGAGGAGGCTAGCGGCGCCACAGATACGCAGTATTTT,CASSDEEASGATDTQYF